This T cell receptor beta chain was sequenced in a study of T cells after yellow fever vaccination. About the study: Any fraction with a low cell number was prepared using SMART-Seq v4 Ultra Low Input.

TCRdb re-called the 5' RACE reads with MiXCR, one entry per CDR3 protein. This table has about 340,000 distinct CDR3 sequences, 3.5% to 4.5% appearing once. Germline lookup yields CDR1 MNHEY and CDR2 SMNVEV (reference sequence). Trimming pared 3 bases from V and 6 bases from J, leaving 12 bases between. This CDR3 is 14 amino acids long. Whole-study results and caveats: Repertoires obtained by FACS sorting could include abundant clonotypes that entered as contaminants from the bulk population. The CD4 and CD8 compartments had a small share of their clonotypes in common. Booster sampling recovered most clones from primary vaccination (less than 97% CD4, just over 85% CD8).

The sample holds many counts of this clonotype. The antigen is not known. The sample here was PBMCs, taken 5 days after the yellow fever booster vaccination. This sequence originates from a young man who received the YFV17D yellow fever vaccine. The chain combines TRBV27 with TRBJ2-1, with D perhaps matching TRBD1 (6 bases). DNA for the CDR3: TGTGCCAGCAGTTTCTCGGACAGCCTCAATGAGCAGTTCTTC. Translating gives CASSFSDSLNEQFF.